Only one count was recorded for the clone carrying this T cell receptor beta chain. Assay: immunoSEQ multiplex PCR; the TCRdb copy retains only in-frame clones and omits some. This sample has around 300,000 clones, with nearly 90% found just once. This sample was included in a study of blood T cell repertoires in COVID-19. For the study at large: Sample material is recorded as cDNA or gDNA derived from T cells, B-cell-depleted T cells, or PBMCs.

Allocation to cohorts depended on clinical history reported by the participants. V was clipped by 8 bases and J by 2 bases, with 22 bases between them. The CDR3 contains 17 residues. The sample taken for sequencing was PBMCs or T cells enriched from blood (not recorded which). The TCR comes from a woman aged 60 to 75 who had recovered from COVID-19. The chain links TRBV23-1 to TRBJ2-1, with a tentative D call TRBD2 (5 bases). TRBV23-1 is labeled an ORF, and its function is uncertain. CDR3 region: CASRPWEERSPYNEQFF. CDR3 DNA: TGCGCCAGCCGACCTTGGGAAGAGCGGAGCCCCTACAATGAGCAGTTCTTC.